This T cell receptor beta chain stems from a study of vaccination and CD4 T cells after COVID-19. Study in general: Median time from COVID diagnosis to post-COVID sampling was 101 days (35 to 161). Cultures acting as controls obtained a CEFX pool, an HIV-1 Nef pool, or no peptide. Study findings and constraints: In median terms, SARS-CoV-2-reactive clonotypes went from about 20 to 38, a nonsignificant rise.

The sample's treatment: roughly nine-day PBMC culture with coronavirus spike peptide pools or control peptides (ViraFEST assay). Pre-COVID-19 pandemic sampling (2011-2018) yielded the unexposed donor's CD4+ T cells. The authors replaced half the medium with fresh IL-2 medium on days 3 and 7. The CDR3 has 15 residues. Germline CDR1 is MNHNS and CDR2 is SASEGT. Between the trimmed V and J ends, which lost 2 bases and 4 bases, there was a span of 14 bases. The Oncomine TCR Beta short-read assay generated sequence data from the DNA of cultured CD4+ T cells. It was from cultured CD4+ T cells that genomic DNA was extracted. From the PCR reads, TCRdb called clonotypes with MiXCR, one entry per CDR3 protein. The sample includes 10,000 or so distinct CDR3 sequences, 31% of them seen just once. In this sample, this clonotype turned up a few times. What it recognizes is unknown.

The gene calls are TRBV6-1 and TRBJ2-5; the D gene is possibly TRBD1 (5 bases). Material: CD4+ T cells from blood, cultured in vitro. This sequence originates from a human donor in good health. CDR3: CASSEPPRARETQYF. The CDR3 DNA reads TGTGCCAGCAGTGAACCCCCCAGGGCTCGAGAGACCCAGTACTTC.